This T cell receptor beta chain was documented in a study of T cell responses to AZD1222 COVID-19 vaccine. Study outcomes and limitations: Spike as a whole was targeted by vaccine-associated CD4 TCRs, dominant at 160-218 and 743-854. A reported finding is that nearly half of spike-specific TCRs target unmutated variant regions. The donor group comprised mostly white British people and more females; the analysis possibly underestimated clonal diversity. The study identified only five to seven AZD1222 recipients as seropositive at baseline.

Profiling relied on immunoSEQ multiplex PCR, and the TCRdb table lists in-frame clones only, not all of them. The data contain under 150,000 clones, about 87% of them singletons. Remarks on this clone: The target antigen is unknown.

Trimming stripped 0 bases from V and 10 bases from J, with 11 bases between. Looked up from germline, CDR1 is SGHRS and CDR2 is YFSETQ. The CDR3 totals 14 residues. Sequencing used peripheral blood, obtained 28 days after the second AZD1222 dose. The gene calls are TRBV5-1 and TRBJ1-6; tentative D call: TRBD1 (5 bases). The origin of this receptor is an adult who received the AZD1222 COVID-19 vaccine. As DNA, the CDR3 is TGCGCCAGCAGCTTGGAGACAGTAGGGTCACCCCTCCACTTT. This translates into CASSLETVGSPLHF. The whole variable domain, remainder taken from reference TRBV5-1 and TRBJ1-6, is KAGVTQTPRYLIKTRGQQVTLSCSPISGHRSVSWYQQTPGQGLQFLFEYFSETQRNKGNFPGRFSGRQFSNSRSEMNVSTLELGDSALYLCASSLETVGSPLHFGNGTRLTVT.